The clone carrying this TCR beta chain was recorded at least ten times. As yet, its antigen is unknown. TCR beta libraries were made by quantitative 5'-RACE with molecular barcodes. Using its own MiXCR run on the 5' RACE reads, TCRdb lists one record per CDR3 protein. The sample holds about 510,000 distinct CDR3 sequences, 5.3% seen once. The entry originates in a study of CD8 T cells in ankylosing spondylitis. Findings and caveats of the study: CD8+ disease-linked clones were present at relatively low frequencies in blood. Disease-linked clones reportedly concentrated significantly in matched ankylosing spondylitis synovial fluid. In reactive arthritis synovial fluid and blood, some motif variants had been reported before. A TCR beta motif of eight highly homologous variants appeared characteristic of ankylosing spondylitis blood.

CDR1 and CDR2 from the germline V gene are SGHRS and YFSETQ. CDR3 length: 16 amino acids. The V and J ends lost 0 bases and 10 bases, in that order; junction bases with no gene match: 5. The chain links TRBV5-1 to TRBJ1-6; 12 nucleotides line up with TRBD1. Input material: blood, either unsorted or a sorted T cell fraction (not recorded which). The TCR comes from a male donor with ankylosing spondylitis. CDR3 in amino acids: CASSLAGTGGLSPLHF. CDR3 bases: TGCGCCAGCAGCTTGGCGGGGACAGGGGGCCTCTCACCCCTCCACTTT.